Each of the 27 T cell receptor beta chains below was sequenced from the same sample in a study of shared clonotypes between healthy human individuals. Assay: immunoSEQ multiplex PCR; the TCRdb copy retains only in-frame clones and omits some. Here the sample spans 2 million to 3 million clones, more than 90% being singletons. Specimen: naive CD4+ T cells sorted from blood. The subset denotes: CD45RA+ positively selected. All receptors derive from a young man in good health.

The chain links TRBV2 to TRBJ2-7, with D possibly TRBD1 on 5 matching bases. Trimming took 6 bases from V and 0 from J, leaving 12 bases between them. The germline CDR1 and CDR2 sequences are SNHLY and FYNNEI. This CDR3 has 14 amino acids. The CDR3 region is CASRPQTVSYEQYF. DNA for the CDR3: TGTGCCAGCAGGCCACAGACAGTCTCCTACGAGCAGTACTTC.

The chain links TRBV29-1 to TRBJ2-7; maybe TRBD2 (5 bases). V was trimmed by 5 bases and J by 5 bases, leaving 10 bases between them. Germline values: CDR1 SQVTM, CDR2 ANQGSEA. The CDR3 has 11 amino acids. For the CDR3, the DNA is TGCAGCGTTTCTAGAGGGAACGAGCAGTACTTC. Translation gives CSVSRGNEQYF.

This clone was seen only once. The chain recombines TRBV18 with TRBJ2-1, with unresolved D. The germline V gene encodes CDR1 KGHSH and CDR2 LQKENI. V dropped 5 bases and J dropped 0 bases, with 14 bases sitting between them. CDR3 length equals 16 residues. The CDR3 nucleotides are TGTGCCAGCTCAGGTCAGACTGGAAGCTCCTACAATGAGCAGTTCTTC. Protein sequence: CASSGQTGSSYNEQFF.

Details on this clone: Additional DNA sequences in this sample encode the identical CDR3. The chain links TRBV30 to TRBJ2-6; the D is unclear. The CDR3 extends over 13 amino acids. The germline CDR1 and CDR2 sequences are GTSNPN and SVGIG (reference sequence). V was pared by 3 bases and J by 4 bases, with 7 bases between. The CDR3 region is CAWRTAGANVLTF. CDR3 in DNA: TGTGCCTGGAGAACGGCCGGGGCCAACGTCCTGACTTTC.

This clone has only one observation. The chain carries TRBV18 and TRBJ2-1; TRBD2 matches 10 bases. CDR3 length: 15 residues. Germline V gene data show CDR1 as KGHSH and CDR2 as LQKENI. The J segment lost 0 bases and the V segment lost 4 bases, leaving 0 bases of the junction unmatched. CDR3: CASSRTSGSYNEQFF. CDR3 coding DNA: TGTGCCAGCTCACGGACTAGCGGCTCCTACAATGAGCAGTTCTTC.

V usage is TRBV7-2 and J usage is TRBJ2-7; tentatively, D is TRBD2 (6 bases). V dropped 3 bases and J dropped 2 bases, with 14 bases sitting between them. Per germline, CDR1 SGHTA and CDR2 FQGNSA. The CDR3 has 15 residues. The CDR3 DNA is TGTGCCAGCAGCTTCTCAGGGACTGTGCCCTACGAGCAGTACTTC. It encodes CASSFSGTVPYEQYF.

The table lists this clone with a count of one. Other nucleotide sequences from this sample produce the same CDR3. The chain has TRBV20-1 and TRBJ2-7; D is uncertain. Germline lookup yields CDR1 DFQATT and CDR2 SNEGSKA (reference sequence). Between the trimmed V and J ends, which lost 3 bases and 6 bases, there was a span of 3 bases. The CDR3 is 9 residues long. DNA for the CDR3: TGCAGTGCTAGGGGCGAGCAGTACTTC. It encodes CSARGEQYF.

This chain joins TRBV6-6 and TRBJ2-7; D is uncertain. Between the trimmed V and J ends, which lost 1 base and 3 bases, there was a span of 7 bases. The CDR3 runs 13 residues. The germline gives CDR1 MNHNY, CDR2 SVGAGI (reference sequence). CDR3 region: CASSYLAYYEQYF. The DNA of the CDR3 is TGTGCCAGCAGTTACTTAGCCTACTACGAGCAGTACTTC.

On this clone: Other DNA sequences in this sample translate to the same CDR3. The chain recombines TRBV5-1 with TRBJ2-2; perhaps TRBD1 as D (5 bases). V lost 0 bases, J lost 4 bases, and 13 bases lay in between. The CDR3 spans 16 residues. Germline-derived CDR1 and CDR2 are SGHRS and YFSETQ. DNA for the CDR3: TGCGCCAGCAGCTTGGTGCAGGGTACGGGCACCGGGGAGCTGTTTTTT. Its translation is CASSLVQGTGTGELFF.

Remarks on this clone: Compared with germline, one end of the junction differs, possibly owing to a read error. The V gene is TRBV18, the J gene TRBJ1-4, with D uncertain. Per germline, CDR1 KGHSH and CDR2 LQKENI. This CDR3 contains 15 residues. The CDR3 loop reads CASSLRLSTNEKLLF. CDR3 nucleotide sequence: TGTGCCAGCTCACTCCGGCTTTCGACTAATGAAAAACTGCTTTTT.

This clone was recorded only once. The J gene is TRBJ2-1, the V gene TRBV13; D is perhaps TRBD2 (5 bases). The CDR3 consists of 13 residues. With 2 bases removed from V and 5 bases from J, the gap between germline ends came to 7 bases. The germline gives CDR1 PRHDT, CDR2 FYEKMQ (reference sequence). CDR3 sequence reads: CASSLRLNNEQFF. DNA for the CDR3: TGTGCCAGCAGCTTACGACTAAACAATGAGCAGTTCTTC.

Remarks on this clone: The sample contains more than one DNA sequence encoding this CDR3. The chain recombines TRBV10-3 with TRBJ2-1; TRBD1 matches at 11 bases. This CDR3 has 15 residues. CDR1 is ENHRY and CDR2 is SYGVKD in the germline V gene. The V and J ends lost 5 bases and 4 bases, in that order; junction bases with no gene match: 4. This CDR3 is CAISTGTGGYNEQFF. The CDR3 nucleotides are TGTGCCATCAGTACCGGGACAGGGGGATACAATGAGCAGTTCTTC.

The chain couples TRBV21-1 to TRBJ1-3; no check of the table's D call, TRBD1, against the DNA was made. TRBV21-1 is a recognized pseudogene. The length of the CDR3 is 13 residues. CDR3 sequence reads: CAILQSSGNTIYF. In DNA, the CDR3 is TGTGCCATCCTTCAGTCGTCTGGAAACACCATATATTTT.

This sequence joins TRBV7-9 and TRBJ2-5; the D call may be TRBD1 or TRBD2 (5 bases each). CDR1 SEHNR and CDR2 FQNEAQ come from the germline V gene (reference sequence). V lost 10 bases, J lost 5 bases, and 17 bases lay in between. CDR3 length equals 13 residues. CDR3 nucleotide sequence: TGTGCCACCCGGGATCCAGGGCGCGAGACCCAGTACTTC. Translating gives CATRDPGRETQYF.

The CDR3 sequence: CASSFEGGPTDTQYF. CDR3 DNA: TGTGCCAGCAGCTTCGAGGGGGGCCCCACAGATACGCAGTATTTT. The chain combines TRBV5-6 with TRBJ2-3; D is possibly TRBD1 or TRBD2 (6 bases each). Germline V gene lookup returns CDR1 SGHDT and CDR2 YYEEEE. V was shortened by 2 bases and J by 2 bases, with 12 bases between the two germline ends. The CDR3 spans 15 residues. Combining the CDR3 with reference TRBV5-6 and TRBJ2-3 gives the whole variable domain DAGVTQSPTHLIKTRGQQVTLRCSPKSGHDTVSWYQQALGQGPQFIFQYYEEEERQRGNFPDRFSGHQFPNYSSELNVNALLLGDSALYLCASSFEGGPTDTQYFGPGTRLTVL.

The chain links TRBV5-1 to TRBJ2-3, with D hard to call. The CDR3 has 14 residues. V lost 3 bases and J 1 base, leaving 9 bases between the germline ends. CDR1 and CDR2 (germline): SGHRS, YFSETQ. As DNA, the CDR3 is TGCGCCAGCAGCTCTCAAAGGGGCACAGATACGCAGTATTTT. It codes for CASSSQRGTDTQYF.

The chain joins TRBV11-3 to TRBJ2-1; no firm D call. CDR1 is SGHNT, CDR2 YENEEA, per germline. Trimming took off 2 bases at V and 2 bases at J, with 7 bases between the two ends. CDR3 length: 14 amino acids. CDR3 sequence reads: CASSLTYTYNEQFF. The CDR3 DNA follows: TGTGCCAGCAGCTTAACCTATACCTACAATGAGCAGTTCTTC.

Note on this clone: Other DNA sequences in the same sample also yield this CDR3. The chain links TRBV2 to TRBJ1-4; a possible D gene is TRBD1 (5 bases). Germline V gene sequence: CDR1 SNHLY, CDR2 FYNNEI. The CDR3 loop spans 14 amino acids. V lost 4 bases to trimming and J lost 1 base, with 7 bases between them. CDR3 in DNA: TGTGCCAGCAGTGTCACAGGAACTAATGAAAAACTGTTTTTT. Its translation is CASSVTGTNEKLFF.

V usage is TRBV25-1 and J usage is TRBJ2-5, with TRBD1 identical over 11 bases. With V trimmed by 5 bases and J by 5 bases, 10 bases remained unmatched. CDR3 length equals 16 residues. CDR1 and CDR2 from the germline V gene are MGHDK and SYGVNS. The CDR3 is CASSHGDRGIRETQYF. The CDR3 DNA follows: TGTGCCAGCAGTCACGGGGACAGGGGGATTAGGGAGACCCAGTACTTC.

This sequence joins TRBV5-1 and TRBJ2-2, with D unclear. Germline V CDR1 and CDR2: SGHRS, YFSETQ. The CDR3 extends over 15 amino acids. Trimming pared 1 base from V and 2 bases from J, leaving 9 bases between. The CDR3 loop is CASSLRSDNTGELFF. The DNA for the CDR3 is TGCGCCAGCAGCTTGAGGTCGGACAACACCGGGGAGCTGTTTTTT.

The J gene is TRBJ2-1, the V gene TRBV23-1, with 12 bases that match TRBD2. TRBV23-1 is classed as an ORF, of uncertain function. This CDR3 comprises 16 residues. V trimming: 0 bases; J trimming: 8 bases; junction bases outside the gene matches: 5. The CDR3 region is CASSQSMTSGSDEQFF. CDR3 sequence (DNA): TGCGCCAGCAGTCAATCGATGACTAGCGGGAGCGATGAGCAGTTCTTC.

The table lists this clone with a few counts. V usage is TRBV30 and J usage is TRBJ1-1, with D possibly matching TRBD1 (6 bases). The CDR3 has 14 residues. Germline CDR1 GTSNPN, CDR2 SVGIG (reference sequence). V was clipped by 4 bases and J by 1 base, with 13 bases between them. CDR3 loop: CAWTPGHRNTEAFF. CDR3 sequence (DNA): TGTGCCTGGACTCCGGGACACCGGAACACTGAAGCTTTCTTT.

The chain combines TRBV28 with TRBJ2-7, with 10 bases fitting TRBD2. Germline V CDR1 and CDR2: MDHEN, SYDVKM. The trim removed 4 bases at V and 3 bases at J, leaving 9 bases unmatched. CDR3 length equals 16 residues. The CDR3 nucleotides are TGTGCCAGCAGTTCTAGCGGGAGAGGGTATTTCTACGAGCAGTACTTC. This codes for CASSSSGRGYFYEQYF.

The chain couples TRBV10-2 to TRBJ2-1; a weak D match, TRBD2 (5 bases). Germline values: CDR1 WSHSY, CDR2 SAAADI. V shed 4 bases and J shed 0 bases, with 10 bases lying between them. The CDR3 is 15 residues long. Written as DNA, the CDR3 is TGCGCCAGCAGTGTGGAGGAGCTCTCCTACAATGAGCAGTTCTTC. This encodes CASSVEELSYNEQFF.

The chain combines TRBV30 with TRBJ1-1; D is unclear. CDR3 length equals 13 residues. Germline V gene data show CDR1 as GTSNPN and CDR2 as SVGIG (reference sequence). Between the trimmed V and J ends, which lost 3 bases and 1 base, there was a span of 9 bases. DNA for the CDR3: TGTGCCTGGAGGTTAGGCAGGAACACTGAAGCTTTCTTT. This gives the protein CAWRLGRNTEAFF.

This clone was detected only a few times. The chain's CDR3 is CASSAQEKGWGYTF. The DNA of the CDR3 is TGCGCCAGCAGCGCACAGGAAAAGGGATGGGGCTACACCTTC. V usage is TRBV5-1 and J usage is TRBJ1-2; possible D gene TRBD1, 5 bases. Looked up from germline, CDR1 is SGHRS and CDR2 is YFSETQ. The V and J ends lost 4 bases and 8 bases respectively, with 18 bases between them. The CDR3 has 14 residues.

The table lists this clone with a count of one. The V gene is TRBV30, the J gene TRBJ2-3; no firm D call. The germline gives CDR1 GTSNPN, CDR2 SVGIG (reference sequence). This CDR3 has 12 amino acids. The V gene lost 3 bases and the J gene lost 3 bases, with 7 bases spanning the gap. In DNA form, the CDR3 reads TGTGCCTGGAGGGCGGTTACAGATACGCAGTATTTT. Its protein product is CAWRAVTDTQYF.